This TCR beta chain was profiled in a study of blood T cell repertoires in COVID-19. On the study more broadly: Sites across the United States, Italy and Spain contributed samples from acute and convalescent COVID-19. T cells, B-cell-depleted T cells, or PBMCs provided the cDNA or gDNA that served as material.

The germline V gene encodes CDR1 LNHDA and CDR2 SQIVND (reference sequence). Between the trimmed V and J ends, which lost 3 bases and 1 base, there was a span of 8 bases. This CDR3 comprises 14 residues. Per the study methods: Nucleated cell number was recorded as an estimate derived from reference gene primer amplification. The table came from immunoSEQ multiplex PCR; TCRdb's copy has only in-frame clones and leaves some out. V and J calls and clone size are as listed in that table; D and trimming were resolved from the DNA. The top ten hold 15% to 20% of the sample, which has roughly 99,000 clones, approximately 79% seen once.

This sequence joins TRBV19 and TRBJ2-3; no reliable D call. The clonotype originates from a woman aged 80 or over with active or convalescent COVID-19. The sample consisted of peripheral blood. In nucleotides, the CDR3 is TGTGCCAGTAGTATCGGGTTAGGCACAGATACGCAGTATTTT. Its translation: CASSIGLGTDTQYF.